Below are 25 T cell receptor beta chains sequenced from a single sample in a study of blood T cells in healthy people across ages. Sample-barcoded 5' priming and a J-beta primer mix drove a second PCR of about 7 to 12 cycles. MiXCR, applied by TCRdb to the 5' RACE reads, yields one record per CDR3 protein. The sample lists around 800,000 distinct CDR3 sequences, roughly 25% occurring once. The sample was also reused in another study, on T cells of mothers and their children.

Sequencing was performed on blood. The receptors stem from a boy between 10 and 17 years old in good health.

The chain is built from TRBV5-1 and TRBJ1-3; D is unclear. There are 16 residues in the CDR3. V shed 0 bases and J shed 0 bases, with 10 bases lying between them. Germline V gene lookup returns CDR1 SGHRS and CDR2 YFSETQ. CDR3 amino acids: CASSLDSLSSGNTIYF. CDR3 DNA: TGCGCCAGCAGCTTGGACAGCCTCTCCTCTGGAAACACCATATATTTT.

The rearrangement links TRBV5-1 to TRBJ1-6; 10 positions match TRBD1. This CDR3 is 15 amino acids long. Germline V lookup: CDR1 SGHRS, CDR2 YFSETQ. J was trimmed by 8 bases and V by 0 bases; bases with no gene match: 2. CDR3 protein: CASSLGGTGDSPLHF. In nucleotides, the CDR3 is TGCGCCAGCAGCTTGGGTGGGACAGGGGATTCACCCCTCCACTTT.

The chain links TRBV4-1 to TRBJ2-2, with D maybe TRBD1 (6 bases). The CDR3 has 16 amino acids. Per the germline V gene, CDR1 is MGHRA and CDR2 is YSYEKL. V lost 0 bases and J 4 bases, leaving 12 bases between the germline ends. The CDR3 is CASSQEAGVGTGELFF. DNA for the CDR3: TGCGCCAGCAGCCAAGAGGCAGGGGTGGGCACCGGGGAGCTGTTTTTT.

CDR3 sequence: CASSSRIGREGNEQFF. CDR3 nucleotides: TGTGCCAGCAGCAGTAGAATCGGACGGGAGGGGAATGAGCAGTTCTTC. J is TRBJ2-1 and V is TRBV11-2, with TRBD2 matching 8 bases. Germline-derived CDR1 and CDR2 are SGHAT and FQNNGV. The CDR3 totals 16 residues. J lost 7 bases, V lost 5 bases, and 13 bases had no gene match.

The rearrangement links TRBV7-2 to TRBJ2-2; D may be TRBD1 or TRBD2 (7 bases each). There are 14 residues in the CDR3. Trimming shortened V by 5 bases and J by 5 bases, and 12 bases separated the two germline ends. Per the germline V gene, CDR1 is SGHTA and CDR2 is FQGNSA. DNA of the CDR3: TGTGCCAGCAGCCCGCAGGGGGGGACCGGGGAGCTGTTTTTT. It is translated as CASSPQGGTGELFF.

This clonotype has just a few counts. The chain couples TRBV12-5 to TRBJ2-3, with D uncertain. The CDR3 has 14 amino acids. The V and J ends lost 7 bases and 1 base respectively, with 12 bases between them. CDR1 and CDR2 (germline): LGHNT, FRNRAP. The CDR3 sequence is CASEASTRTDTQYF. The CDR3 DNA is TGTGCTAGTGAAGCTTCCACACGCACAGATACGCAGTATTTT.

V usage is TRBV10-3 and J usage is TRBJ2-3, with D perhaps assigned TRBD1 or TRBD2 (6 bases each). Germline V gene lookup returns CDR1 ENHRY and CDR2 SYGVKD. The CDR3 contains 14 residues. The V gene lost 6 bases and the J gene lost 1 base, with 11 bases spanning the gap. The CDR3, as DNA: TGTGCCATCAGGAACAGGGAGGGCACAGATACGCAGTATTTT. It specifies CAIRNREGTDTQYF.

As for this clonotype: Being one base from a much bigger clone, this may be a read error. The chain is built from TRBV10-2 and TRBJ2-5; 7 bases fit TRBD2. The CDR3 loop spans 13 amino acids. V lost 10 bases and J lost 5; bases outside the gene matches: 10. From germline, CDR1 is WSHSY and CDR2 SAAADI. CDR3 loop: CANWGLKVETQYF. The CDR3 nucleotides are TGCGCCAACTGGGGACTAAAGGTCGAGACCCAGTACTTC.

This clonotype was seen a handful of times. The rearrangement uses TRBV20-1 and TRBJ2-1; 8 nucleotides agree with TRBD2. The J call may not be correct, given that the DNA end is closer to TRBJ2-7. This CDR3 region has 14 residues. CDR1 is DFQATT, CDR2 SNEGSKA, per germline (reference sequence). The CDR3 sequence: CSAGPGGASYEQYF. CDR3 sequence (DNA): TGCAGTGCTGGTCCCGGGGGGGCCTCCTACGAGCAGTACTTC.

This clonotype was counted between two and nine times. V is TRBV5-1 and J is TRBJ2-3; 7 bases fit TRBD1. V trimming: 4 bases; J trimming: 3 bases; junction bases outside the gene matches: 5. The length of the CDR3 is 14 residues. CDR1 SGHRS and CDR2 YFSETQ come from the germline V gene. The CDR3 nucleotides read TGCGCCAGCAGCGCGGACAGGTTGACAGATACGCAGTATTTT. It translates to CASSADRLTDTQYF. The full variable domain, with the rest looked up from reference TRBV5-1 and TRBJ2-3, is KAGVTQTPRYLIKTRGQQVTLSCSPISGHRSVSWYQQTPGQGLQFLFEYFSETQRNKGNFPGRFSGRQFSNSRSEMNVSTLELGDSALYLCASSADRLTDTQYFGPGTRLTVL.

The chain links TRBV11-2 to TRBJ1-6; 7 bases are shared with TRBD1. The CDR3 has 16 residues. CDR1 SGHAT and CDR2 FQNNGV come from the germline V gene. J gave up 6 bases and V 5 bases, and 10 bases lay outside the gene matches. The CDR3 protein is CASSQSFRGLNSPLHF. CDR3 DNA: TGTGCCAGCAGCCAATCCTTTAGGGGGCTTAATTCACCCCTCCACTTT.

This chain links TRBV12-3 or TRBV12-4 with TRBJ2-5; 8 nucleotides line up with TRBD2. Trimming cost V 3 bases and J 2 bases; bases outside gene matches: 5. CDR3 length equals 15 residues. CDR3 region: CASSFLAGIQETQYF. The CDR3 DNA follows: TGTGCCAGCAGTTTTCTAGCGGGCATACAAGAGACCCAGTACTTC.

A few counts support this clonotype. The chain recombines TRBV30 with TRBJ2-2; 10 bases agree with TRBD1. The CDR3 extends over 19 amino acids. Unmatched junction bases numbered 20, after V lost 4 bases and J lost 6 bases. In germline, CDR1 is GTSNPN, CDR2 SVGIG (reference sequence). The CDR3 sequence is CAWIRPRQGAIFMAGELFF. The CDR3 DNA reads as TGTGCCTGGATTCGGCCAAGACAGGGGGCAATTTTTATGGCCGGGGAGCTGTTTTTT.

The chain combines TRBV12-3 or TRBV12-4 with TRBJ1-5; no definite D call. Trimming removed 7 bases at V and 1 base at J, with 14 bases between. This CDR3 comprises 15 residues. CDR3 region: CASKIWAGSNQPQHF. As DNA, the CDR3 is TGTGCCAGCAAAATTTGGGCGGGAAGCAATCAGCCCCAGCATTTT.

The V call is TRBV5-1, the J call TRBJ2-1; 11 bases line up with TRBD2. Losses at the gene ends were 4 bases for V and 8 bases for J; bases not matched to a gene: 8. This CDR3 comprises 15 residues. CDR1 SGHRS and CDR2 YFSETQ come from the germline V gene. CDR3 nucleotides: TGCGCCAGCAGCCCCGGGGCTAGCGGGGGGTATGAGCAGTTCTTC. Protein sequence: CASSPGASGGYEQFF.

This clonotype occurred once. The J gene is TRBJ1-1, the V gene TRBV5-1; 8 nucleotides agree with TRBD1. The CDR3 consists of 15 residues. V lost 4 bases to trimming and J lost 4 bases; unmatched junction nucleotides: 9. CDR1 is SGHRS and CDR2 is YFSETQ in the germline V gene. The CDR3 spells CASSPLGTGPTEAFF. The CDR3 DNA is TGCGCCAGCAGCCCCTTGGGGACAGGACCCACTGAAGCTTTCTTT.

The rearrangement links TRBV5-1 to TRBJ2-1; the D is unclear. CDR1 SGHRS and CDR2 YFSETQ come from the germline V gene. V was clipped by 0 bases and J by 8 bases, with 12 bases between them. The CDR3 is made up of 14 amino acids. CDR3 in DNA: TGCGCCAGCAGCTTGGACTGGGTACGGGATGAGCAGTTCTTC. It encodes CASSLDWVRDEQFF.

The V gene is TRBV12-3 or TRBV12-4, the J gene TRBJ2-5; D gene uncertain. This CDR3 spans 13 amino acids. The V end was cut by 6 bases, the J end by 3 bases, with 11 bases between. The CDR3 loop is CASSRTPKETQYF. The CDR3 DNA follows: TGTGCCAGCAGCCGTACACCTAAAGAGACCCAGTACTTC.

This chain joins TRBV5-1 and TRBJ2-3; 12 nucleotides align to TRBD2. V was clipped by 4 bases and J by 4 bases; unmatched bases: 7. The CDR3 is 16 amino acids. Germline CDR1 and CDR2: SGHRS and YFSETQ. CDR3 sequence (DNA): TGCGCCAGCAGCCCTCTACTAGCGGGGGGCTCAGATACGCAGTATTTT. Its protein product is CASSPLLAGGSDTQYF.

On this clonotype: A read error is likely, as this CDR3 ends without the conserved phenylalanine or tryptophan. It is unclear where the CDR3 begins or ends on the DNA, so no DNA is shown, and the CDR3 is as TCRdb lists it. This chain links TRBV4-2 with TRBJ2-5; the table's D gene call, TRBD1, was not cross checked with the DNA. The CDR3 has 12 residues if both end residues are counted. Germline values: CDR1 LGHNA, CDR2 YNFKEQ. CDR3 in amino acids: CASSQERGPLSV.

The chain couples TRBV20-1 to TRBJ2-2, with a tentative D call TRBD2 (7 bases). V lost 2 bases and J 9 bases, leaving 19 bases between the germline ends. This CDR3 contains 15 residues. CDR1 and CDR2 from the germline V gene are DFQATT and SNEGSKA (reference sequence). The CDR3 nucleotides are TGCAGTGCTAGATGGGGGGGCGGGGGAGACCGGGAGCTGTTTTTT. This sequence encodes CSARWGGGGDRELFF.

This clonotype was detected many times. The chain joins TRBV6-5 to TRBJ1-1; TRBD1 matches at 11 bases. The V and J ends lost 6 bases and 3 bases, in that order; junction bases with no gene match: 6. The CDR3 runs 15 residues. Germline assignment: CDR1 MNHEY and CDR2 SVGAGI. Here the CDR3 DNA reads TGTGCCAGCAGCCGGACAGGGGGCGGTGACACTGAAGCTTTCTTT. Translation gives CASSRTGGGDTEAFF.

This clonotype showed up just a few times. The chain employs TRBV27 and TRBJ1-2; D is unclear. Per the germline V gene, CDR1 is MNHEY and CDR2 is SMNVEV (reference sequence). The V end was cut by 10 bases, the J end by 6 bases, with 15 bases between. The CDR3 sequence is 12 residues long. In DNA, the CDR3 is TGTGCCAACGCGGAAAATGGAGATGGCTACACCTTC. Its translation is CANAENGDGYTF.

The rearrangement joins TRBV3-1 to TRBJ2-1; perhaps TRBD2 as D (6 bases). V dropped 0 bases and J dropped 7 bases, with 13 bases sitting between them. The germline CDR1 and CDR2 sequences are LGHDT and YNNKEL (reference sequence). The CDR3 covers 15 residues. The CDR3 region has the DNA TGTGCCAGCAGCCAAGATTCGGCTAGCGCTAATGAGCAGTTCTTC. Amino acids: CASSQDSASANEQFF.

The chain has TRBV27 and TRBJ1-1; a possible D gene is TRBD1 (6 bases). This CDR3 spans 15 amino acids. Looked up from germline, CDR1 is MNHEY and CDR2 is SMNVEV (reference sequence). Deletions cut 5 bases from V and 6 bases from J, with 19 bases between. The CDR3 here is CASSRGQLLRAEAFF. The CDR3 DNA reads as TGTGCCAGCAGTCGAGGACAGCTCTTAAGGGCTGAAGCTTTCTTT.